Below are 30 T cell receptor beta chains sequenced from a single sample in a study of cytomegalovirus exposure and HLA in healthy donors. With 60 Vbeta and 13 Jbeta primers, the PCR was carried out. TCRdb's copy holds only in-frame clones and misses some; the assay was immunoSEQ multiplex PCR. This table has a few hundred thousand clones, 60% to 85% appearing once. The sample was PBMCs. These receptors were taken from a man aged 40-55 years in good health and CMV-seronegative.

CDR3 residues: CASSQGVRGAVTNEKLFF. The CDR3 DNA sequence: TGCGCCAGCAGCCAAGGAGTCAGGGGAGCTGTAACTAATGAAAAACTGTTTTTT. The chain combines TRBV5-1 with TRBJ1-4; the D gene is possibly TRBD1 (6 bases). Per germline, CDR1 SGHRS and CDR2 YFSETQ. V lost 4 bases, J lost 1 base, and 20 bases lay in between. CDR3 length: 18 residues.

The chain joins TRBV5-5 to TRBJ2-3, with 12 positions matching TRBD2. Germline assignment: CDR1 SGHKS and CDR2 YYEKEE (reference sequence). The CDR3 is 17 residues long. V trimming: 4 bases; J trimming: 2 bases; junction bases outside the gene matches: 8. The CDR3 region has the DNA TGTGCCAGCAGCCGCCCCGGACTAGCGGGGTCCACAGATACGCAGTATTTT. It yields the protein CASSRPGLAGSTDTQYF.

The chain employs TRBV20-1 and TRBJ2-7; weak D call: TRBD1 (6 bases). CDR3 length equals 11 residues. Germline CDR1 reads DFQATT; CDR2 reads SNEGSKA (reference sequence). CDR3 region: CSQGTTYEQYF. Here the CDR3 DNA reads TGCAGCCAGGGGACAACCTACGAGCAGTACTTC.

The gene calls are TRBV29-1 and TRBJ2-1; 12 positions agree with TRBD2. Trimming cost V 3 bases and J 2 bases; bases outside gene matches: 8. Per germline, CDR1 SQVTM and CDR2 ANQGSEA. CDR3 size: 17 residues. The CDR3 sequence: CSVEGRTSGDTYNEQFF. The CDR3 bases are TGCAGCGTTGAGGGGAGGACTAGCGGGGATACCTACAATGAGCAGTTCTTC.

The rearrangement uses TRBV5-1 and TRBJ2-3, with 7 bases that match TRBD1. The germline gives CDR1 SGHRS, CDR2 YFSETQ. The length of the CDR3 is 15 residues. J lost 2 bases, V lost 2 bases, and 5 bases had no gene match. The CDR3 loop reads CASSFLGQFTDTQYF. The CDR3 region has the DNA TGCGCCAGCAGCTTTTTGGGACAGTTCACAGATACGCAGTATTTT. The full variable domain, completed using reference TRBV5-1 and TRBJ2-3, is KAGVTQTPRYLIKTRGQQVTLSCSPISGHRSVSWYQQTPGQGLQFLFEYFSETQRNKGNFPGRFSGRQFSNSRSEMNVSTLELGDSALYLCASSFLGQFTDTQYFGPGTRLTVL.

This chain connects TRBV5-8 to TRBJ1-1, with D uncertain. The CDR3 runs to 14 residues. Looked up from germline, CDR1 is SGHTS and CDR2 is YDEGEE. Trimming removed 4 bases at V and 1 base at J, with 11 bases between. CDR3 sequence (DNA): TGTGCCAGCAGCCCTTCGAACAGGAACACTGAAGCTTTCTTT. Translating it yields CASSPSNRNTEAFF.

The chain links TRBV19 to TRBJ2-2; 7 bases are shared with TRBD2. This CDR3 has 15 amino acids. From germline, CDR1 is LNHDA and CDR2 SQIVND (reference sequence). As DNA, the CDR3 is TGTGGTTCGGGGTCGGGTAAGGGAGGGACCGGGGAGCTGTTTTTT. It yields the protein CGSGSGKGGTGELFF.

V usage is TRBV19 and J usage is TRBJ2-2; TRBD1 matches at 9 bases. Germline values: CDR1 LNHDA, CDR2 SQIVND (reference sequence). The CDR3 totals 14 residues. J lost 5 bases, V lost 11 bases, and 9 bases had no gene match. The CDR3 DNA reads TGTGCCTCCACCGGGACAGGGAGGACCGGGGAGCTGTTTTTT. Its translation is CASTGTGRTGELFF.

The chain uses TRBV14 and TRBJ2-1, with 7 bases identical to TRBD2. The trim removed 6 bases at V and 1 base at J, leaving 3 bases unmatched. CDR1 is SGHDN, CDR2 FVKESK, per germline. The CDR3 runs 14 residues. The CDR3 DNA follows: TGTGCCAGCAGTGAGCGGGGATCCTACAATGAGCAGTTCTTC. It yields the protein CASSERGSYNEQFF.

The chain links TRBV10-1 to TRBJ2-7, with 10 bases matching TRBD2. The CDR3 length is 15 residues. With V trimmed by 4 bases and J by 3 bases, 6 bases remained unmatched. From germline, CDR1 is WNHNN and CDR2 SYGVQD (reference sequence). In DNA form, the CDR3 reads TGCGCCAGCAGTGCTAGCGGGAGAGCCGGCTACGAGCAGTACTTC. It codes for CASSASGRAGYEQYF.

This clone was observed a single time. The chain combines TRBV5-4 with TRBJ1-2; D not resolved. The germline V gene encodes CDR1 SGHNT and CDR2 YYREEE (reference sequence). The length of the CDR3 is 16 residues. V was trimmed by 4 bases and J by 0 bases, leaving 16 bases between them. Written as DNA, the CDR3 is TGTGCCAGCAGCCTGGCCGGAGGTTTCACTAACTATGGCTACACCTTC. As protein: CASSLAGGFTNYGYTF.

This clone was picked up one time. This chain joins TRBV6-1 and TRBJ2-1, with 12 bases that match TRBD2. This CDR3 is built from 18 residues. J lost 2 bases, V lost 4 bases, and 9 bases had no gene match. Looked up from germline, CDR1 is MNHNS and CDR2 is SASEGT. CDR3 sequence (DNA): TGTGCCAGCAGTGCTCCGACTAGCGGGGGAGCCACCTACAATGAGCAGTTCTTC. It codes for CASSAPTSGGATYNEQFF.

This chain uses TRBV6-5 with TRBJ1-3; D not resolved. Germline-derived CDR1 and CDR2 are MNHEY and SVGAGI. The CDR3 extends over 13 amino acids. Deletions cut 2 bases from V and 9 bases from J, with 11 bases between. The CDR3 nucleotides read TGTGCCAGCAGTTACACCGCCCGGGGCACCATATATTTT. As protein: CASSYTARGTIYF.

CDR3 sequence: CASSSKGRGAYNEQFF. The CDR3 bases are TGTGCCAGCAGCTCAAAAGGGCGGGGGGCCTACAATGAGCAGTTCTTC. The chain has TRBV11-2 and TRBJ2-1, with 8 positions matching TRBD2. This CDR3 region has 16 residues. The V gene's germline CDR1 is SGHAT and CDR2 FQNNGV. J was trimmed by 2 bases and V by 4 bases; bases with no gene match: 7.

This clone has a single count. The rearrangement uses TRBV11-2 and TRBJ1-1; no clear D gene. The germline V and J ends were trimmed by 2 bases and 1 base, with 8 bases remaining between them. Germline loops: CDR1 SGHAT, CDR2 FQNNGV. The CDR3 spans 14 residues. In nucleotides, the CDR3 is TGTGCCAGCAGCTTACAAAGCTCGAACACTGAAGCTTTCTTT. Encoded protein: CASSLQSSNTEAFF.

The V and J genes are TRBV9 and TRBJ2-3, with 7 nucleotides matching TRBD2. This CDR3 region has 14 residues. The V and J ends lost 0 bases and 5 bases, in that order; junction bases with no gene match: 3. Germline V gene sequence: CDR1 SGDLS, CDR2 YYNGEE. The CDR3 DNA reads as TGTGCCAGCAGCGTAGGCGGGGGTAGAGATACGCAGTATTTT. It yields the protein CASSVGGGRDTQYF.

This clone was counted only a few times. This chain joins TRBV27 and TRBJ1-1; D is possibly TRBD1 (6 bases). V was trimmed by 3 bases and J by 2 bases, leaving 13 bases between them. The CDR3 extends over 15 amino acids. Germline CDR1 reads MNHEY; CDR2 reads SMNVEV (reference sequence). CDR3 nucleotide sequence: TGTGCCAGCAGTTTGGGGGGGGCCCAAAACACTGAAGCTTTCTTT. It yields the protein CASSLGGAQNTEAFF.

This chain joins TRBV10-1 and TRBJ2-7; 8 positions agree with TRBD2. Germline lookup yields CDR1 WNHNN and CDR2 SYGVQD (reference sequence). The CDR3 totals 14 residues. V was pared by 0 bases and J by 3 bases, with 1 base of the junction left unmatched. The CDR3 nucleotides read TGCGCCAGCAGTGAGTCGGGACTAGGCTACGAGCAGTACTTC. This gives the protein CASSESGLGYEQYF.

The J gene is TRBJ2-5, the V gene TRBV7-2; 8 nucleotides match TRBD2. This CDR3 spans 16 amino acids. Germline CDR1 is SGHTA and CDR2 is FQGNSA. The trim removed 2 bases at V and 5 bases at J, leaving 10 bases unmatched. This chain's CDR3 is CASSLTRGAPGETQYF. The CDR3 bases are TGTGCCAGCAGCTTAACGCGGGGGGCGCCGGGGGAGACCCAGTACTTC.

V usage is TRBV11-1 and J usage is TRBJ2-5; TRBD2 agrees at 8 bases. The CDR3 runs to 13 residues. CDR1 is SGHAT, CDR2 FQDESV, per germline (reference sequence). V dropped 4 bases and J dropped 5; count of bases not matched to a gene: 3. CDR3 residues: CASSSGGHETQYF. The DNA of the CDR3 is TGTGCCAGCAGCTCGGGGGGGCACGAGACCCAGTACTTC.

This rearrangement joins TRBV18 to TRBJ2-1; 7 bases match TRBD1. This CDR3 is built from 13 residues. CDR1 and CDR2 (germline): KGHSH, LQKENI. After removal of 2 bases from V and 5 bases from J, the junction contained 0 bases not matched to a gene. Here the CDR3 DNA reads TGTGCCAGCTCACCAGGACAGGACAATGAGCAGTTCTTC. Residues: CASSPGQDNEQFF.

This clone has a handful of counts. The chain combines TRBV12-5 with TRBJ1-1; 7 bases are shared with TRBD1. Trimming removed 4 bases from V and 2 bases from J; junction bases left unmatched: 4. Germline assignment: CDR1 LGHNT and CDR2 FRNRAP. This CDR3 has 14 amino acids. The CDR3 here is CASGWTGTNTEAFF. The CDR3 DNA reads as TGTGCTAGTGGTTGGACAGGAACCAACACTGAAGCTTTCTTT.

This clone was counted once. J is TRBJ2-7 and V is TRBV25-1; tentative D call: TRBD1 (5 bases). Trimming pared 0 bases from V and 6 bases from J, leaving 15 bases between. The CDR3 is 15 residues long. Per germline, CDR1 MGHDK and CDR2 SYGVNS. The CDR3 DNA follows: TGTGCCAGCAGTGAATATATAGACCCGCAGGGCGAGCAGTACTTC. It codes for CASSEYIDPQGEQYF.

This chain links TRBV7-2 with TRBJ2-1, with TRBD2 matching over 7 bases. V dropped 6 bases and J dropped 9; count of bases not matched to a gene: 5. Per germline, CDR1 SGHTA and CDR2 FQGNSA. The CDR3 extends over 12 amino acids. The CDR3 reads CASRAGLGEQFF. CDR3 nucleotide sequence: TGTGCCAGCAGAGCGGGACTCGGTGAGCAGTTCTTC.

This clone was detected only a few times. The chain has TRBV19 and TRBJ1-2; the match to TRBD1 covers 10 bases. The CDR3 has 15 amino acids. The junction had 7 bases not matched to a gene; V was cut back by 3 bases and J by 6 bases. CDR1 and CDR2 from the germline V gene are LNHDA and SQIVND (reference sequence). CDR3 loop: CASSIARGQGNGYTF. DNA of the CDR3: TGTGCCAGTAGTATCGCAAGGGGACAGGGGAATGGCTACACCTTC.

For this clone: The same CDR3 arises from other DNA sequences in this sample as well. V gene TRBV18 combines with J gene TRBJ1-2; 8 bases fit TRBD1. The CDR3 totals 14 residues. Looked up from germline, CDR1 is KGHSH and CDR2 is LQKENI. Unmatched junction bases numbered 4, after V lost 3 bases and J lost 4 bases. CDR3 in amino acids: CASSPGQGSYGYTF. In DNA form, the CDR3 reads TGTGCCAGCTCACCCGGACAGGGAAGCTATGGCTACACCTTC.

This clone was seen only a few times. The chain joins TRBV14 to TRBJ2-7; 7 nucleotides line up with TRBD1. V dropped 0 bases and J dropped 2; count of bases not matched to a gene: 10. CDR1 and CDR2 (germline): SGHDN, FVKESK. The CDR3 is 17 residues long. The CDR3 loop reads CASSQDRRQGEPYEQYF. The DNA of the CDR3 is TGTGCCAGCAGCCAAGATCGACGGCAGGGGGAACCCTACGAGCAGTACTTC.

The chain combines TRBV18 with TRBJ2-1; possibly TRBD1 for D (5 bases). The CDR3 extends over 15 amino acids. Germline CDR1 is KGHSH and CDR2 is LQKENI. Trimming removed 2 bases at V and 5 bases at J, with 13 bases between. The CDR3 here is CASSPGQLGDNEQFF. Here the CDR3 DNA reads TGTGCCAGCTCACCAGGGCAGCTAGGGGACAATGAGCAGTTCTTC.

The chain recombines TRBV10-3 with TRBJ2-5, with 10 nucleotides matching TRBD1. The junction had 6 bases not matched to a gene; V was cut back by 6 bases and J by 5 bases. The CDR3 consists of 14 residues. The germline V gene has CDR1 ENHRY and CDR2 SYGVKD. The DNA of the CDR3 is TGTGCCATCAGCCGACAGGGGGCGGCGGAGACCCAGTACTTC. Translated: CAISRQGAAETQYF.

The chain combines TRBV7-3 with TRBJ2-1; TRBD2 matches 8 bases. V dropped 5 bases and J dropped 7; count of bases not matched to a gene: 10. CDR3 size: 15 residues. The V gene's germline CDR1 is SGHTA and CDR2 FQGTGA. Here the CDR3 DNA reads TGTGCCAGCAGCCCACAGCGGGGGATAATTAATGAGCAGTTCTTC. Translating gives CASSPQRGIINEQFF. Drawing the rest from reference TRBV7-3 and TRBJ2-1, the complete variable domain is GAGVSQTPSNKVTEKGKYVELRCDPISGHTALYWYRQSLGQGPEFLIYFQGTGAADDSGLPNDRFFAVRPEGSVSTLKIQRTERGDSAVYLCASSPQRGIINEQFFGPGTRLTVL.